The 22 T cell receptor beta chains below all came from one sample that was sequenced in a study of cytomegalovirus exposure and HLA in healthy donors. The study ran its PCR with 60 Vbeta and 13 Jbeta primers. Profiling relied on immunoSEQ multiplex PCR, and the TCRdb table lists in-frame clones only, not all of them. The sample lists 85,000 to 100,000 clones, about 68% occurring once. Sequences were obtained from PBMCs. These TCRs come from a human donor in good health.

This chain connects TRBV4-3 to TRBJ1-6; D may be TRBD1 (5 bases). The CDR3 contains 13 residues. With 6 bases removed from V and 8 bases from J, the gap between germline ends came to 11 bases. Looked up from germline, CDR1 is LGHNA and CDR2 is YSLEER. This chain's CDR3 is CASRLAGDSPLHF. CDR3 DNA sequence: TGCGCCAGCAGATTAGCGGGGGATTCACCCCTCCACTTT.

The V gene is TRBV4-3, the J gene TRBJ2-3; a possible D gene is TRBD1 (5 bases). Germline V gives CDR1 LGHNA, CDR2 YSLEER. V lost 0 bases to trimming and J lost 0 bases, with 10 bases between them. The CDR3 length is 16 residues. The CDR3, as DNA: TGCGCCAGCAGCCAAGATCCAGGGATAAGCACAGATACGCAGTATTTT. It encodes CASSQDPGISTDTQYF.

The V call is TRBV2, the J call TRBJ2-2; 7 nucleotides align to TRBD2. The germline V gene encodes CDR1 SNHLY and CDR2 FYNNEI. The CDR3 runs to 15 residues. V trimming: 8 bases; J trimming: 0 bases; junction bases outside the gene matches: 6. The CDR3 loop is CASEEGGANTGELFF. CDR3 nucleotide sequence: TGTGCCAGCGAGGAGGGAGGGGCGAACACCGGGGAGCTGTTTTTT.

The chain links TRBV9 to TRBJ2-1; 7 nucleotides agree with TRBD2. CDR1 is SGDLS, CDR2 YYNGEE, per germline. V shed 3 bases, J shed 11 bases, and the junction held 5 bases outside the gene matches. The CDR3 is 12 amino acids. The CDR3 reads CASSAGTTKQFF. In nucleotides, the CDR3 is TGTGCCAGCAGCGCAGGGACTACCAAGCAGTTCTTC.

The J gene is TRBJ2-3, the V gene TRBV6-5; D perhaps matches TRBD2 (7 bases). The germline CDR1 and CDR2 sequences are MNHEY and SVGAGI. V was clipped by 5 bases and J by 5 bases, with 14 bases between them. The CDR3 covers 14 residues. The chain's CDR3 is CASSAGGLKDTQYF. In DNA form, the CDR3 reads TGTGCCAGCAGTGCCGGGGGGCTGAAAGATACGCAGTATTTT.

The V call is TRBV18, the J call TRBJ1-3; D possibly corresponds to TRBD1 (6 bases). V shed 5 bases and J shed 0 bases, with 11 bases lying between them. The CDR3 loop spans 15 amino acids. Germline V gene data show CDR1 as KGHSH and CDR2 as LQKENI. The CDR3 spells CASSSTGRSGNTIYF. The CDR3 nucleotides read TGTGCCAGCTCATCCACAGGGCGCTCTGGAAACACCATATATTTT.

This clone was counted between two and nine times. This chain links TRBV2 with TRBJ1-5; TRBD1 matches 8 bases. Germline-derived CDR1 and CDR2 are SNHLY and FYNNEI. The CDR3 has 14 residues. The V gene end was trimmed by 5 bases and the J gene end by 6 bases; junction bases not matched to a gene: 6. Written as DNA, the CDR3 is TGTGCCAGCAGTCTCGGACAGGGCGGTCAGCCCCAGCATTTT. It translates to CASSLGQGGQPQHF.

The J gene is TRBJ1-6, the V gene TRBV9, with TRBD1 as a possible D gene (5 bases). Trimming left V 0 bases short and J 3 bases short, with 10 bases between. This CDR3 contains 16 residues. Per the germline V gene, CDR1 is SGDLS and CDR2 is YYNGEE. The CDR3 nucleotides are TGTGCCAGCAGCGTAGGGGGCGCGAACTATAATTCACCCCTCCACTTT. It yields the protein CASSVGGANYNSPLHF.

J is TRBJ1-5 and V is TRBV11-2; D is perhaps TRBD1 (6 bases). V was pared by 2 bases and J by 3 bases, with 14 bases between. The germline gives CDR1 SGHAT, CDR2 FQNNGV. This CDR3 has 16 residues. CDR3 sequence (DNA): TGTGCCAGCAGCTTACCTACGACAGGAGTCAATCAGCCCCAGCATTTT. Translating it yields CASSLPTTGVNQPQHF.

This sequence joins TRBV6-1 and TRBJ2-2, with D possibly TRBD2 on 5 matching bases. The CDR3 loop spans 12 amino acids. Trimming pared 8 bases from V and 5 bases from J, leaving 9 bases between. Germline CDR1 and CDR2: MNHNS and SASEGT. The CDR3: CASYRGTGELFF. The CDR3, as DNA: TGTGCCAGCTATCGGGGAACCGGGGAGCTGTTTTTT.

Worth noting for this clone: Germline is not matched at one junction end, which may reflect a read error. V gene TRBV11-3 combines with J gene TRBJ1-4; D might be TRBD1 (5 bases). Germline loops: CDR1 SGHNT, CDR2 YENEEA. CDR3 length: 14 residues. The CDR3 DNA sequence: TGCGCTACGGGGAGGGGCGGAACTAATGAAAAACTGTTTTTT. It specifies CATGRGGTNEKLFF.

The chain carries TRBV6-4 and TRBJ1-5; 9 bases map to TRBD1. The germline V gene encodes CDR1 MRHNA and CDR2 SNTAGT. This CDR3 region has 14 residues. Unmatched junction bases numbered 4, after V lost 3 bases and J lost 7 bases. CDR3 loop: CASSEQGAGQPQHF. CDR3 in DNA: TGTGCCAGCAGTGAACAGGGGGCAGGGCAGCCCCAGCATTTT.

This chain joins TRBV5-5 and TRBJ1-3; no reliable D call. This CDR3 spans 14 amino acids. Germline CDR1 reads SGHKS; CDR2 reads YYEKEE (reference sequence). V lost 4 bases and J 0 bases, leaving 8 bases between the germline ends. Here the CDR3 DNA reads TGTGCCAGCAGCCGCCCGGGCTCTGGAAACACCATATATTTT. Protein product: CASSRPGSGNTIYF.

The chain is built from TRBV7-2 and TRBJ2-5; D is unresolved. The V gene lost 1 base and the J gene lost 3 bases, with 9 bases spanning the gap. In germline, CDR1 is SGHTA, CDR2 FQGNSA. The CDR3 is made up of 14 amino acids. The CDR3 DNA is TGTGCCAGCAGCTTAGGGAGTTTTGAAGAGACCCAGTACTTC. Encoded protein: CASSLGSFEETQYF.

The chain has TRBV2 and TRBJ1-2; D is undetermined. V gave up 2 bases and J gave up 8 bases, with 6 bases separating them. The germline V gene has CDR1 SNHLY and CDR2 FYNNEI. The CDR3 runs to 11 residues. For the CDR3, the DNA is TGTGCCAGCAGTGAACCCTTAGGCTACACCTTC. This encodes CASSEPLGYTF. The whole variable domain, remainder taken from reference TRBV2 and TRBJ1-2, is EPEVTQTPSHQVTQMGQEVILRCVPISNHLYFYWYRQILGQKVEFLVSFYNNEISEKSEIFDDQFSVERPDGSNFTLKIRSTKLEDSAMYFCASSEPLGYTFGSGTRLTVV.

This clone occurred once. The chain carries TRBV5-4 and TRBJ1-3, with no clear D. V shed 5 bases and J shed 4 bases, with 22 bases lying between them. Germline CDR1 reads SGHNT; CDR2 reads YYREEE (reference sequence). The CDR3 totals 17 residues. The CDR3 region is CASSYNGGGLSGNTIYF. The CDR3 nucleotides are TGTGCCAGCAGTTATAACGGCGGAGGACTCTCGGGAAACACCATATATTTT.

The sample holds a few counts of this clone. CDR3 DNA: TGTGCCAGCAGCTTAGTGACTGGTCAGCCCCAGCATTTT. Its translation: CASSLVTGQPQHF. The V gene is TRBV11-2, the J gene TRBJ1-5; the D is unclear. V was cut by 1 base and J by 6 bases, with 7 bases left in between. The V gene's germline CDR1 is SGHAT and CDR2 FQNNGV. The CDR3 is 13 amino acids.

V gene TRBV4-3 combines with J gene TRBJ2-5; perhaps TRBD2 as D (6 bases). TRBJ2-7 matches the DNA end more closely, so the J call is doubtful. Germline-derived CDR1 and CDR2 are LGHNA and YSLEER. This CDR3 has 13 residues. The CDR3 bases are TGCGCCAGCAGCCAAGATCGGGGGTACGAGCAGTACTTC. It yields the protein CASSQDRGYEQYF.

The gene calls are TRBV19 and TRBJ2-7, with D unclear. In germline, CDR1 is LNHDA, CDR2 SQIVND (reference sequence). The CDR3 is 13 residues long. The V gene lost 5 bases and the J gene lost 2 bases, with 10 bases spanning the gap. CDR3 loop: CASSLTVAYEQYF. The DNA for the CDR3 is TGTGCCAGTAGTCTAACAGTCGCCTACGAGCAGTACTTC.

The chain carries TRBV9 and TRBJ2-3; TRBD2 matches at 11 bases. V lost 0 bases, J lost 4 bases, and 4 bases stayed unmatched. The CDR3 covers 16 residues. Germline V gene lookup returns CDR1 SGDLS and CDR2 YYNGEE. DNA for the CDR3: TGTGCCAGCAGCGTAGGCGGTAGCGGGGGGGCAGATACGCAGTATTTT. As protein: CASSVGGSGGADTQYF.

V and J are TRBV6-1 and TRBJ2-3; D gene uncertain. CDR1 and CDR2 (germline): MNHNS, SASEGT. Trimming left V 5 bases short and J 0 bases short, with 12 bases between. This CDR3 has 15 residues. CDR3 in DNA: TGTGCCAGCAGTCGAGCATCCCCCAGCACAGATACGCAGTATTTT. Its translation is CASSRASPSTDTQYF.

V and J are TRBV16 and TRBJ2-6, with D perhaps matching TRBD2 (5 bases). The V end was cut by 3 bases, the J end by 0 bases, with 18 bases between. CDR3 length: 19 amino acids. Germline CDR1 reads KGHSY; CDR2 reads FQNENV. CDR3 nucleotide sequence: TGTGCCAGCAGCCATTATGGGAGAAAGGAGAGCTCTGGGGCCAACGTCCTGACTTTC. This translates into CASSHYGRKESSGANVLTF.